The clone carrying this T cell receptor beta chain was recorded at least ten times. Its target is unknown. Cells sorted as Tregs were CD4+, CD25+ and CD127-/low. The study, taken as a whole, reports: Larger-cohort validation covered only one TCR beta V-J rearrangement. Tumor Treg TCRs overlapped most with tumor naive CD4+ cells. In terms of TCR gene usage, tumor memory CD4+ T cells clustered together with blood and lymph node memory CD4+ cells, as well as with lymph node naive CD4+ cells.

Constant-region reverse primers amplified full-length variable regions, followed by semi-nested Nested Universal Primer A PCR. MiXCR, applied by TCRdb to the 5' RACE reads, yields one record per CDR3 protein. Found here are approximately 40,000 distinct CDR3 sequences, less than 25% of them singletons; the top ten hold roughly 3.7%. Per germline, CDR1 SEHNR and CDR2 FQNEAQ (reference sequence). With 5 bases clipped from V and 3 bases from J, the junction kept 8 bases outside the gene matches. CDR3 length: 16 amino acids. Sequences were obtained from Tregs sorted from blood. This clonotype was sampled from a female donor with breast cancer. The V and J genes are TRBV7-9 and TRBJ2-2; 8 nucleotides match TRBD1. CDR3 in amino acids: CASSPPGQGDTGELFF. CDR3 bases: TGTGCCAGCAGCCCACCTGGACAGGGAGACACCGGGGAGCTGTTTTTT. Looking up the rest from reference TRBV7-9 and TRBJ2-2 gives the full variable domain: DTGVSQNPRHKITKRGQNVTFRCDPISEHNRLYWYRQTLGQGPEFLTYFQNEAQLEKSRLLSDRFSAERPKGSFSTLEIQRTEQGDSAMYLCASSPPGQGDTGELFFGEGSRLTVL.